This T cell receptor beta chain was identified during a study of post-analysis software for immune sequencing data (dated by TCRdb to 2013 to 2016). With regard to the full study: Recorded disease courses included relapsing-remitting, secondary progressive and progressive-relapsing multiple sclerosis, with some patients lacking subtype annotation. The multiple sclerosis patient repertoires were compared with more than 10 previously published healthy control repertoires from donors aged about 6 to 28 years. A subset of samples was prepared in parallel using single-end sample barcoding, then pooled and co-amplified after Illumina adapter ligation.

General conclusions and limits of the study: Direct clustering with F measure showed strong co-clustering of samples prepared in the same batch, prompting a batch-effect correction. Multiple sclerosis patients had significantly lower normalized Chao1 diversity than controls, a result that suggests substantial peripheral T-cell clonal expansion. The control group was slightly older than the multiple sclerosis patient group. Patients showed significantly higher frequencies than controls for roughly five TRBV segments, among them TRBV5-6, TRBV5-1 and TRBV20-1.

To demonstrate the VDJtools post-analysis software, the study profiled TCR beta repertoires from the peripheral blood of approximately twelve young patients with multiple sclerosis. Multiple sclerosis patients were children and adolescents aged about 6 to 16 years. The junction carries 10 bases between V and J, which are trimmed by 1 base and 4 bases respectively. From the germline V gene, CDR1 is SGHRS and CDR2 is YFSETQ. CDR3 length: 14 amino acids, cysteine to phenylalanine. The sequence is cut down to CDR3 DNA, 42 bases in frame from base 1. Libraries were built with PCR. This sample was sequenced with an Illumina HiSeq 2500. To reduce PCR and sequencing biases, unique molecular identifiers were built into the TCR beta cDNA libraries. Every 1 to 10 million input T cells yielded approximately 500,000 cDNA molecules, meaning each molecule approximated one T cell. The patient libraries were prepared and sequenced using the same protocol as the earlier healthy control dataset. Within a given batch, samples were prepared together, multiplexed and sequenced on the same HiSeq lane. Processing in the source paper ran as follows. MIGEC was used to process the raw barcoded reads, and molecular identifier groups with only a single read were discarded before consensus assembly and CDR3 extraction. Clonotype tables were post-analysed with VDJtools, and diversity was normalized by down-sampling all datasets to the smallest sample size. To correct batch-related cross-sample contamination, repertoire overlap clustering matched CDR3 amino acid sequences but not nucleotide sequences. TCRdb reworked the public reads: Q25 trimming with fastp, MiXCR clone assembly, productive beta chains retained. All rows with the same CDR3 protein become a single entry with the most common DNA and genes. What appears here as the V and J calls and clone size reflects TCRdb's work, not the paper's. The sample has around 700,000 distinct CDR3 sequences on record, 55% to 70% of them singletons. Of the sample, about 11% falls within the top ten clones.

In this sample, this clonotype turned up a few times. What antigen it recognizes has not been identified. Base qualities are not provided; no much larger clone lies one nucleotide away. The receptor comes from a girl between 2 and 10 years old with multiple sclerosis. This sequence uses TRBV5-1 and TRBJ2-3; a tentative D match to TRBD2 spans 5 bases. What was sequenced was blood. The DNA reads TGCGCCAGCAGCTTGTTGGGAGTTTCAGATACGCAGTATTTT. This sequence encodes CASSLLGVSDTQYF.